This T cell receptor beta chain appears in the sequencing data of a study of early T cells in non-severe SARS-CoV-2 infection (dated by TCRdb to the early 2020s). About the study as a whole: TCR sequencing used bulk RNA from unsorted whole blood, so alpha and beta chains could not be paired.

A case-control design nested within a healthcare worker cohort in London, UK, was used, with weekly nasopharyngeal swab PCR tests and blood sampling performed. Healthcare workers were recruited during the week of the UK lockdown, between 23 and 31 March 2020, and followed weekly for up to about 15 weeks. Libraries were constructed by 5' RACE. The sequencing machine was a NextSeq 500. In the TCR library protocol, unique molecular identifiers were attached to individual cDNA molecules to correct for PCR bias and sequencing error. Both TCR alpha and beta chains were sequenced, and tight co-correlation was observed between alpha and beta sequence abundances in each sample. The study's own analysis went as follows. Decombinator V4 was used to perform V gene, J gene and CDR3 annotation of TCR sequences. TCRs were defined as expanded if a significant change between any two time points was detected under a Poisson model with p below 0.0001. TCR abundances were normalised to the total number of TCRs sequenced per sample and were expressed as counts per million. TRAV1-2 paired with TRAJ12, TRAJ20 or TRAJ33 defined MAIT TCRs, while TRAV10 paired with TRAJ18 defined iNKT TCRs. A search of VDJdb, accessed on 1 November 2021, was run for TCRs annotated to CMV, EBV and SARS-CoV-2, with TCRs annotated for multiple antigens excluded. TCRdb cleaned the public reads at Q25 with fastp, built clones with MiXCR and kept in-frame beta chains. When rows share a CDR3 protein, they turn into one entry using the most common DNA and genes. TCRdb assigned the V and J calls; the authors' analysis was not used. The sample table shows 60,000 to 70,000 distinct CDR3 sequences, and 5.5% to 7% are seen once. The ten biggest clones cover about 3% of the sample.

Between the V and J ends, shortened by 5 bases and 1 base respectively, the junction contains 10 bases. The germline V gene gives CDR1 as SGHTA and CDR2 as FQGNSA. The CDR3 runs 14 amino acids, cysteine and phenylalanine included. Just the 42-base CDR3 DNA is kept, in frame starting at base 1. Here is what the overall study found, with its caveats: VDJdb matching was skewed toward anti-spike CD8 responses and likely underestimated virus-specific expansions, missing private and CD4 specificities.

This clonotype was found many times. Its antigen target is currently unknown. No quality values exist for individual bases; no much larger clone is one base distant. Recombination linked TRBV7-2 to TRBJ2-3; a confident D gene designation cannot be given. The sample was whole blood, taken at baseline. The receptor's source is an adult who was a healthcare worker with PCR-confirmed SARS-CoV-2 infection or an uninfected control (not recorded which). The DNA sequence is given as TGTGCCAGCAGCCAAAGGACGGGCACAGATACGCAGTATTTT. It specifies CASSQRTGTDTQYF.